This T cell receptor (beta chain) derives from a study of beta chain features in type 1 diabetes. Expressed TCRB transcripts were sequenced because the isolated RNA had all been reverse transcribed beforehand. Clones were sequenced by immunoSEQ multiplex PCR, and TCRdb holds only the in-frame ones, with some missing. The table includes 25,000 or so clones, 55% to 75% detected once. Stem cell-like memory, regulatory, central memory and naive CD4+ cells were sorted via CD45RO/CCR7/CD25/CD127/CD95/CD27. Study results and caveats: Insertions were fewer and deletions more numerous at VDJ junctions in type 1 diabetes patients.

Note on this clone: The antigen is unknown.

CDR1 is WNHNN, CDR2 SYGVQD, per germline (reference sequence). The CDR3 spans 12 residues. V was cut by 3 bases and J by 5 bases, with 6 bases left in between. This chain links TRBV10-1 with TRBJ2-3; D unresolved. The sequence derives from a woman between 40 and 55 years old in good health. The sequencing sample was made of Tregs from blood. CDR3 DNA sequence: TGCGCCAGCAGTGATAGCCTAGATACGCAGTATTTT. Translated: CASSDSLDTQYF.